Listed below are T cell receptor beta chains from one sample, sequenced in a study of CD8+ T cells in alopecia areata. Profiling relied on immunoSEQ multiplex PCR, and the TCRdb table lists in-frame clones only, not all of them. The repertoire holds over 120,000 clones, with 45% to 60% as singletons. The specimen was CD8+ T cells sorted from blood, collected at week 4, from a patient treated with tofacitinib. The source is a human donor with alopecia areata. CDR3s include the opening cysteine and the closing phenylalanine or tryptophan. A D gene is named only where the DNA matches it firmly. A clone size is listed for some rows: how often the clone was seen (once, few, many), or a class if it is expanded.

CASSVDAGTGVKQYF	TGTGCCAGCAGCGTAGATGCCGGGACAGGTGTTAAGCAGTACTTC	TRBV9	TRBJ2-7	TRBD1	.
CSVEARLGGSNYGYTF	TGCAGCGTTGAGGCTCGGCTGGGGGGTAGCAACTATGGCTACACCTTC	TRBV29-1	TRBJ1-2	.	.
CASSFSGASNQPQHF	TGCGCCAGCAGCTTTTCAGGGGCTAGCAATCAGCCCCAGCATTTT	TRBV5-1	TRBJ1-5	.	once
CASSARDRGLREQYF	TGTGCCAGCAGTGCCCGGGACAGGGGGCTTCGGGAGCAGTACTTC	TRBV2	TRBJ2-7	TRBD1	few
CASSLGRNYGYTF	TGTGCCAGCAGCTTGGGTAGAAACTATGGCTACACCTTC	TRBV5-6	TRBJ1-2	.	.
CASSHLRDGTYEQYF	TGTGCCAGCAGCCACTTGCGGGACGGGACGTACGAGCAGTACTTC	TRBV5-6	TRBJ2-7	.	.
CASSRGLLYGYTF	TGTGCCAGTAGTAGAGGACTCCTCTATGGCTACACCTTC	TRBV19	TRBJ1-2	.	.
CASSFSWGSNYGYTF	TGTGCCAGCAGTTTCTCCTGGGGGTCTAACTATGGCTACACCTTC	TRBV6-5	TRBJ1-2	.	.
CASSLTLRGGINEQFF	TGTGCCAGCAGCTTAACTCTGCGGGGGGGCATCAATGAGCAGTTCTTC	TRBV7-3	TRBJ2-1	TRBD2	.
CASSWSRFYEQYF	TGTGCCAGTAGTTGGAGCAGGTTCTACGAGCAGTACTTC	TRBV19	TRBJ2-7	.	.
CASSAGGLEAFF	TGTGCCAGCAGCGCGGGGGGCTTGGAAGCTTTCTTT	TRBV2	TRBJ1-1	.	.
CASSTDVNQETQYF	TGCGCCAGCAGCACCGACGTGAACCAAGAGACCCAGTACTTC	TRBV5-1	TRBJ2-5	.	.
CASEGEEAGNEQFF	TGTGCCTCCGAAGGGGAAGAAGCGGGGAATGAGCAGTTCTTC	TRBV10-3	TRBJ2-1	TRBD2	few
CASRRGLSPNYGYTF	TGTGCCAGTAGGCGAGGACTCTCCCCTAACTATGGCTACACCTTC	TRBV19	TRBJ1-2	.	.
CASSLESGTGGYTF	TGTGCCAGCAGCTTGGAAAGCGGGACAGGTGGCTACACCTTC	TRBV5-6	TRBJ1-2	TRBD1	once
CASSAPRGTEAFF	TGTGCCAGCAGTGCCCCACGGGGCACTGAAGCTTTCTTT	TRBV27	TRBJ1-1	.	.
CASSFGQGSSYEQYF	TGTGCCAGCAGCTTCGGACAGGGGAGCTCCTACGAGCAGTACTTC	TRBV9	TRBJ2-7	TRBD1	.
CASSSQGMRDTQYF	TGTGCCAGCAGCTCCCAGGGAATGAGAGATACGCAGTATTTT	TRBV7-8	TRBJ2-3	.	few
CASSGIWYEQYF	TGTGCCAGCAGCGGAATTTGGTACGAGCAGTACTTC	TRBV16	TRBJ2-7	.	.
CASWSPQGETQYF	TGTGCCAGCTGGAGCCCCCAAGGGGAGACCCAGTACTTC	TRBV5-4	TRBJ2-5	.	.
CAWSFVDSSSEAFF	TGTGCCTGGAGTTTCGTTGACAGTAGCTCTGAAGCTTTCTTT	TRBV30	TRBJ1-1	.	.
CASSFGGGRNEQFF	TGTGCCAGCAGCTTCGGCGGGGGGAGGAATGAGCAGTTCTTC	TRBV7-2	TRBJ2-1	TRBD2	.
CASSGTSGGATGELFF	TGTGCCAGCAGTGGGACTAGCGGGGGGGCCACCGGGGAGCTGTTTTTT	TRBV6-1	TRBJ2-2	TRBD2	.
CASSYAWTANTGELFF	TGTGCCAGCAGTTACGCATGGACAGCCAACACCGGGGAGCTGTTTTTT	TRBV6-5	TRBJ2-2	.	.
CASSPLLQATDTQYF	TGTGCCAGCAGCCCCCTACTACAGGCCACAGATACGCAGTATTTT	TRBV7-8	TRBJ2-3	.	once
CASSYSMGAEQYF	TGTGCCAGCAGTTACTCAATGGGGGCCGAGCAGTACTTC	TRBV6-5	TRBJ2-7	.	.
CAWSVRVINYGYTF	TGTGCCTGGAGTGTACGGGTTATTAACTATGGCTACACCTTC	TRBV30	TRBJ1-2	.	.